What follows are 18 T cell receptor beta chains derived from one specimen sequenced in a study of early T cells in non-severe SARS-CoV-2 infection. Each CDR3 protein is one row after TCRdb ran MiXCR on the 5' RACE reads. Of roughly 69,000 distinct CDR3 sequences in the sample, 10% were seen once. This specimen was whole blood, taken at baseline. The origin of the receptors is an adult who was a healthcare worker with PCR-confirmed SARS-CoV-2 infection or an uninfected control (not recorded which).

This clonotype was seen repeatedly, ten times or more. This sequence joins TRBV11-3 and TRBJ2-3, with TRBD1 identical over 7 bases. This CDR3 has 14 amino acids. The V and J ends lost 5 bases and 4 bases, in that order; junction bases with no gene match: 6. CDR1 and CDR2 from the germline V gene are SGHNT and YENEEA. As DNA, the CDR3 is TGTGCCAGCAGCCTCCGGGACAGCTCAGATACGCAGTATTTT. Amino acid sequence: CASSLRDSSDTQYF. Drawing the rest from reference TRBV11-3 and TRBJ2-3, the complete variable domain is EAGVVQSPRYKIIEKKQPVAFWCNPISGHNTLYWYLQNLGQGPELLIRYENEEAVDDSQLPKDRFSAERLKGVDSTLKIQPAELGDSAVYLCASSLRDSSDTQYFGPGTRLTVL.

The chain links TRBV4-3 to TRBJ2-3; D may be TRBD2 (7 bases). The length of the CDR3 is 17 residues. CDR1 and CDR2 (germline): LGHNA, YSLEER. Trimming took 2 bases from V and 5 from J, leaving 20 bases between them. CDR3 region: CASSQFPPGGARDTQYF. The CDR3 DNA is TGCGCCAGCAGCCAATTCCCCCCTGGGGGGGCGAGAGATACGCAGTATTTT.

This clonotype was recorded many times. The V gene is TRBV6-2 or TRBV6-3, the J gene TRBJ1-2; no firm D call. This CDR3 is 12 amino acids long. Germline loops: CDR1 MNHEY, CDR2 SVGEGT. The V and J ends lost 5 bases and 8 bases respectively, with 12 bases between them. The CDR3 is CASSDRAKGYTF. CDR3 in DNA: TGTGCCAGCAGTGACCGAGCGAAAGGCTACACCTTC.

This clonotype occurred a few times. V and J are TRBV9 and TRBJ2-7, with D maybe TRBD2 (6 bases). Germline V lookup: CDR1 SGDLS, CDR2 YYNGEE. The CDR3 extends over 14 amino acids. V lost 0 bases and J 0 bases, leaving 7 bases between the germline ends. The CDR3 region is CASSVGGDSYEQYF. CDR3 in DNA: TGTGCCAGCAGCGTAGGGGGGGACTCCTACGAGCAGTACTTC.

J is TRBJ2-4 and V is TRBV28; 7 bases line up with TRBD1. CDR1 is MDHEN, CDR2 SYDVKM, per germline. The J segment lost 8 bases and the V segment lost 6 bases, leaving 4 bases of the junction unmatched. CDR3 length: 12 residues. The CDR3, as DNA: TGTGCCAGCAGCACCCAGGGGGACATTCAGTACTTC. Protein product: CASSTQGDIQYF.

The chain joins TRBV30 to TRBJ2-5, with TRBD2 matching over 10 bases. This CDR3 has 14 residues. Germline assignment: CDR1 GTSNPN and CDR2 SVGIG (reference sequence). The trim removed 6 bases at V and 0 bases at J, leaving 4 bases unmatched. CDR3 bases: TGTGCCTGTGGGACTAGCGTGTACCAAGAGACCCAGTACTTC. Residues: CACGTSVYQETQYF. The variable domain in full, completed from reference TRBV30 and TRBJ2-5, reads SQTIHQWPATLVQPVGSPLSLECTVEGTSNPNLYWYRQAAGRGLQLLFYSVGIGQISSEVPQNLSASRPQDRQFILSSKKLLLSDSGFYLCACGTSVYQETQYFGPGTRLLVL.

Many counts were recorded for this clonotype. This chain links TRBV6-2 or TRBV6-3 with TRBJ2-7, with TRBD1 as a possible D gene (6 bases). Trimming left V 0 bases short and J 2 bases short, with 8 bases between. The length of the CDR3 is 14 residues. CDR1 MNHEY and CDR2 SVGEGT come from the germline V gene. The CDR3: CASSYSGTTYEQYF. The CDR3, as DNA: TGTGCCAGCAGTTACTCGGGGACAACCTACGAGCAGTACTTC.

By sample share, this clonotype is medium-sized. The chain links TRBV27 to TRBJ2-3; D remains unclear. The CDR3 has 13 amino acids. CDR1 and CDR2 from the germline V gene are MNHEY and SMNVEV (reference sequence). V lost 2 bases, J lost 6 bases, and 9 bases lay in between. The CDR3 DNA is TGTGCCAGCAGTTTAATGATGTTGGATACGCAGTATTTT. This translates into CASSLMMLDTQYF.

This clonotype was observed at least ten times. This chain links TRBV7-9 with TRBJ2-1; D possibly corresponds to TRBD2 (5 bases). The CDR3 loop spans 15 amino acids. Germline V gene data show CDR1 as SEHNR and CDR2 as FQNEAQ (reference sequence). Between the trimmed V and J ends, which lost 5 bases and 4 bases, there was a span of 15 bases. The CDR3 DNA is TGTGCCAGCAGCCCCGGTTCTAGCATTTACAATGAGCAGTTCTTC. Amino acids: CASSPGSSIYNEQFF.

This clonotype has only a few counts. This chain joins TRBV18 and TRBJ1-1, with D tentatively TRBD1 (6 bases). V lost 9 bases, J lost 4 bases, and 21 bases lay in between. The CDR3 has 15 amino acids. Per germline, CDR1 KGHSH and CDR2 LQKENI. The CDR3 is CASSLTGTLGTEAFF. CDR3 DNA: TGTGCCAGTAGTTTAACCGGGACACTTGGCACTGAAGCTTTCTTT.

This clonotype has just a few counts. The V call is TRBV28, the J call TRBJ1-2; no reliable D call. The CDR3 loop spans 15 amino acids. The V end was cut by 6 bases, the J end by 4 bases, with 18 bases between. Germline assignment: CDR1 MDHEN and CDR2 SYDVKM. The chain's CDR3 is CASRHDANPLYGYTF. CDR3 coding DNA: TGTGCCAGCAGACATGACGCTAATCCCCTCTATGGCTACACCTTC.

V gene TRBV28 combines with J gene TRBJ2-7; D is unclear. Germline CDR1 reads MDHEN; CDR2 reads SYDVKM. This CDR3 is built from 14 residues. Trimming cost V 6 bases and J 6 bases, with 18 bases left between them. The CDR3 region is CASRKGFKSSEQYF. CDR3 sequence (DNA): TGTGCCAGCAGAAAGGGCTTCAAATCGTCCGAGCAGTACTTC. Based on the CDR3 plus reference TRBV28 and TRBJ2-7, the full variable domain is DVKVTQSSRYLVKRTGEKVFLECVQDMDHENMFWYRQDPGLGLRLIYFSYDVKMKEKGDIPEGYSVSREKKERFSLILESASTNQTSMYLCASRKGFKSSEQYFGPGTRLTVT.

The CDR3 spells CASSQGASSYNSPLHF. DNA of the CDR3: TGTGCCAGCAGCCAAGGAGCGAGCTCCTATAATTCACCCCTCCACTTT. This chain joins TRBV4-2 and TRBJ1-6; the D is unclear. The length of the CDR3 is 16 residues. V was cut by 1 base and J by 0 bases, with 7 bases left in between. The germline gives CDR1 LGHNA, CDR2 YNFKEQ.

This clonotype was seen at least ten times. The V call is TRBV12-5, the J call TRBJ2-1; D is possibly TRBD1 (6 bases). Looked up from germline, CDR1 is LGHNT and CDR2 is FRNRAP. V shed 3 bases and J shed 2 bases, with 17 bases lying between them. This CDR3 has 17 amino acids. The CDR3 DNA reads TGTGCTAGTGGTTTTGGTACGTCAGGGGATCCCTACAATGAGCAGTTCTTC. Amino acids: CASGFGTSGDPYNEQFF.

This clonotype was detected ten times or more. The chain links TRBV12-3 or TRBV12-4 to TRBJ1-3; D ambiguous. The germline V and J ends were trimmed by 7 bases and 4 bases, with 11 bases remaining between them. This CDR3 has 13 residues. The chain's CDR3 is CASKSGPGNTIYF. The CDR3 DNA follows: TGTGCCAGCAAATCAGGACCCGGAAACACCATATATTTT.

This clonotype was counted at least ten times. The chain links TRBV6-2 or TRBV6-3 to TRBJ1-2; tentative D call: TRBD1 (5 bases). The CDR3 has 17 amino acids. Trimming cost V 3 bases and J 4 bases, with 21 bases left between them. Per germline, CDR1 MNHEY and CDR2 SVGEGT. This chain's CDR3 is CASSYDRKPGRAYGYTF. The DNA for the CDR3 is TGTGCCAGCAGTTATGACCGGAAACCAGGGAGGGCCTATGGCTACACCTTC.

The CDR3: CASTREALSTDTQYF. The CDR3 region has the DNA TGTGCCAGCACCCGGGAGGCACTTTCAACAGATACGCAGTATTTT. The rearrangement joins TRBV6-6 to TRBJ2-3; 7 bases line up with TRBD2. J lost 3 bases, V lost 7 bases, and 10 bases had no gene match. Per germline, CDR1 MNHNY and CDR2 SVGAGI (reference sequence). CDR3 length: 15 amino acids.

The chain recombines TRBV27 with TRBJ2-3; D gene uncertain. This CDR3 has 13 amino acids. Germline V gene sequence: CDR1 MNHEY, CDR2 SMNVEV (reference sequence). V dropped 2 bases and J dropped 0 bases, with 3 bases sitting between them. CDR3 region: CASSLKSTDTQYF. CDR3 bases: TGTGCCAGCAGTTTAAAGAGCACAGATACGCAGTATTTT.